This passage covers 20 T cell receptor beta chains from one sample sequenced in a study of blood T cell repertoires in COVID-19. The assay was immunoSEQ multiplex PCR, and TCRdb's table has in-frame clones only and misses some. The table includes about 220,000 clones, 70% to 90% detected once. The sample taken for sequencing was peripheral blood. Source of these receptors: a man aged 40-55 years with acute or convalescent COVID-19.

The chain is built from TRBV9 and TRBJ1-2; D uncertain. Trimming left V 4 bases short and J 4 bases short, with 14 bases between. This CDR3 contains 14 residues. Germline V CDR1 and CDR2: SGDLS, YYNGEE. Written as DNA, the CDR3 is TGTGCCAGCAGCCTAGGGCTCGATGGCTATGGCTACACCTTC. It translates to CASSLGLDGYGYTF.

The rearrangement links TRBV28 to TRBJ2-5; 9 bases align to TRBD1. The V segment lost 10 bases and the J segment 3 bases; nucleotides outside the gene matches: 9. Germline CDR1 is MDHEN and CDR2 is SYDVKM. This CDR3 spans 14 amino acids. The CDR3: CATITGQGEETQYF. The DNA of the CDR3 is TGTGCCACCATAACGGGACAGGGAGAAGAGACCCAGTACTTC.

The rearrangement links TRBV6-5 to TRBJ2-7; 8 nucleotides match TRBD1. CDR3 length: 12 residues. The V and J ends lost 7 bases and 5 bases, in that order; junction bases with no gene match: 4. Germline V gene lookup returns CDR1 MNHEY and CDR2 SVGAGI. CDR3 protein: CASIGQGHEQYF. CDR3 coding DNA: TGTGCCAGCATCGGACAGGGCCACGAGCAGTACTTC.

This clone has more than one count but fewer than ten. This sequence joins TRBV2 and TRBJ2-2; 10 nucleotides match TRBD1. The CDR3 length is 15 residues. Germline trimming cut 8 bases from V and 2 bases from J; bases unmatched to any gene: 5. Germline CDR1 reads SNHLY; CDR2 reads FYNNEI. CDR3 sequence (DNA): TGTGCCAGCCAGGGGACAGGGGATAACACCGGGGAGCTGTTTTTT. It encodes CASQGTGDNTGELFF.

Only a few counts were recorded for this clone. The chain is built from TRBV11-2 and TRBJ2-2; D might be TRBD1 (6 bases). Germline V CDR1 and CDR2: SGHAT, FQNNGV. The CDR3 loop spans 15 amino acids. Between the trimmed V and J ends, which lost 2 bases and 4 bases, there was a span of 11 bases. CDR3 bases: TGTGCCAGCAGCTTAAACAGGGCCATCACCGGGGAGCTGTTTTTT. This gives the protein CASSLNRAITGELFF.

This chain connects TRBV19 to TRBJ1-2; TRBD1 matches at 10 bases. Germline V gene lookup returns CDR1 LNHDA and CDR2 SQIVND (reference sequence). With 6 bases clipped from V and 5 bases from J, the junction kept 6 bases outside the gene matches. CDR3 length: 14 residues. The CDR3 sequence: CASSRDRGGYGYTF. CDR3 coding DNA: TGTGCCAGTAGCCGGGACAGGGGCGGATATGGCTACACCTTC.

The chain couples TRBV27 to TRBJ2-7, with 8 bases fitting TRBD1. Germline CDR1 is MNHEY and CDR2 is SMNVEV (reference sequence). Germline trimming cut 8 bases from V and 5 bases from J; bases unmatched to any gene: 14. The CDR3 covers 15 residues. The CDR3 region has the DNA TGTGCCAGCCGCCTTCAGGGGCAGGGGGCCCACGAGCAGTACTTC. Amino acids: CASRLQGQGAHEQYF.

The V and J genes are TRBV11-3 and TRBJ2-5, with 9 positions matching TRBD2. The CDR3 length is 17 residues. The V and J ends lost 1 base and 4 bases, in that order; junction bases with no gene match: 10. Germline CDR1 and CDR2: SGHNT and YENEEA. The CDR3 DNA reads as TGTGCCAGCAGCTTAGGTGGTAGCGGGGGACCCGGAGAGACCCAGTACTTC. Its translation: CASSLGGSGGPGETQYF.

The chain carries TRBV5-5 and TRBJ2-2; no firm D call. The CDR3 loop spans 13 amino acids. Germline V gene lookup returns CDR1 SGHKS and CDR2 YYEKEE (reference sequence). The V and J ends lost 4 bases and 0 bases respectively, with 4 bases between them. CDR3 protein: CASSSANTGELFF. The CDR3 DNA sequence: TGTGCCAGCAGCAGCGCGAACACCGGGGAGCTGTTTTTT.

J is TRBJ1-5 and V is TRBV9; D is undetermined. The CDR3 totals 14 residues. CDR1 SGDLS and CDR2 YYNGEE come from the germline V gene. V was pared by 5 bases and J by 0 bases, with 9 bases between. CDR3 nucleotide sequence: TGTGCCAGCAGTAGTGGGCTTAGCAATCAGCCCCAGCATTTT. Translation: CASSSGLSNQPQHF.

This sequence joins TRBV28 and TRBJ2-3; TRBD1 agrees at 9 bases. Trimming at V came to 6 bases and at J to 0 bases, leaving 7 bases not matched to a gene. Per the germline V gene, CDR1 is MDHEN and CDR2 is SYDVKM. There are 16 residues in the CDR3. CDR3 in DNA: TGTGCCAGCAGCTCCGGACAGGGGACTAGCACAGATACGCAGTATTTT. Translated, it gives CASSSGQGTSTDTQYF.

This sequence joins TRBV6-5 and TRBJ2-7; D is perhaps TRBD2 (6 bases). This CDR3 has 14 residues. Trimming removed 0 bases from V and 6 bases from J, with 12 bases in between. Germline V gene sequence: CDR1 MNHEY, CDR2 SVGAGI. The CDR3 loop reads CASSYSTAGSEQYF. Here the CDR3 DNA reads TGTGCCAGCAGTTACTCGACTGCCGGGAGCGAGCAGTACTTC.

The gene calls are TRBV28 and TRBJ2-7; D might be TRBD2 (5 bases). Germline V gives CDR1 MDHEN, CDR2 SYDVKM. Trimming removed 6 bases from V and 3 bases from J, with 12 bases in between. The CDR3 runs 13 residues. DNA of the CDR3: TGTGCCAGCAGCCCTTCGAGCGGCTACGAGCAGTACTTC. Protein product: CASSPSSGYEQYF.

V usage is TRBV28 and J usage is TRBJ2-7, with 7 nucleotides matching TRBD2. The CDR3 totals 14 residues. In germline, CDR1 is MDHEN, CDR2 SYDVKM. The J segment lost 2 bases and the V segment lost 7 bases, leaving 8 bases of the junction unmatched. In DNA, the CDR3 is TGTGCCAGCACCCTCCCCGGGACTACCTACGAGCAGTACTTC. This encodes CASTLPGTTYEQYF.

The chain carries TRBV19 and TRBJ1-6, with 7 bases lining up with TRBD1. V lost 1 base and J lost 8; bases outside the gene matches: 11. Per germline, CDR1 LNHDA and CDR2 SQIVND (reference sequence). The CDR3 is 17 amino acids. CDR3 in DNA: TGTGCCAGTAGTATAGCCGCGGGACAGACCTCCCATTCACCCCTCCACTTT. Protein: CASSIAAGQTSHSPLHF.

The chain recombines TRBV5-1 with TRBJ2-1, with no clear D. The germline V gene encodes CDR1 SGHRS and CDR2 YFSETQ. The CDR3 length is 13 residues. V dropped 2 bases and J dropped 5 bases, with 8 bases sitting between them. The CDR3 loop is CASSFQVNNEQFF. For the CDR3, the DNA is TGCGCCAGCAGCTTCCAGGTCAACAATGAGCAGTTCTTC.

The chain uses TRBV21-1 and TRBJ2-2; TRBD2 was called by the table and not checked on the DNA. TRBV21-1 is noted as a pseudogene. The CDR3 totals 20 residues. CDR3: CASSRDMTSGGSTNTGELFF. For the CDR3, the DNA is TGTGCCAGCAGCAGGGACATGACTAGCGGGGGGTCAACGAACACCGGGGAGCTGTTTTTT.

This clone was counted once. The chain uses TRBV6-5 and TRBJ2-7; 8 nucleotides align to TRBD1. J gave up 5 bases and V 7 bases, and 10 bases lay outside the gene matches. The CDR3 covers 14 residues. Germline-derived CDR1 and CDR2 are MNHEY and SVGAGI. The DNA for the CDR3 is TGTGCCAGCACCATTCAGACAGGGGTCCACGAGCAGTACTTC. Translated: CASTIQTGVHEQYF.

The chain is built from TRBV5-4 and TRBJ2-3; TRBD2 aligns across 10 bases. The CDR3 is 14 residues long. Looked up from germline, CDR1 is SGHNT and CDR2 is YYREEE (reference sequence). V lost 4 bases, J lost 3 bases, and 2 bases stayed unmatched. The CDR3 sequence is CASSIAGGTDTQYF. The CDR3, as DNA: TGTGCCAGCAGCATAGCGGGGGGTACAGATACGCAGTATTTT. The full variable domain, with the rest looked up from reference TRBV5-4 and TRBJ2-3, is ETGVTQSPTHLIKTRGQQVTLRCSSQSGHNTVSWYQQALGQGPQFIFQYYREEENGRGNFPPRFSGLQFPNYSSELNVNALELDDSALYLCASSIAGGTDTQYFGPGTRLTVL.

This clone was detected once. This chain uses TRBV3-1 (or the pseudogene TRBV3-2) with TRBJ2-2; 10 bases are shared with TRBD1. The CDR3 is 17 residues long. The germline V gene has CDR1 LGHDT and CDR2 YNNKEL (reference sequence). V gave up 4 bases and J gave up 4 bases; unmatched junction bases: 9. The CDR3 DNA sequence: TGTGCCAGCAGCCCGCCGACAGGGGGCGTGGGCACCGGGGAGCTGTTTTTT. Translating it yields CASSPPTGGVGTGELFF.